Shown below are 27 T cell receptor beta chains from a single sample sequenced in a study of a mutant IDH1 vaccine in newly diagnosed glioma. Data came from immunoSEQ multiplex PCR; TCRdb stores just in-frame clones and leaves some out. The sample includes about 69,000 clones, about 88% of them seen just once. Their antigens remain unidentified. Time point: week 35, safety follow-up. Every vaccine dose comprised 300 ug of mutant IDH1 20-mer peptide plus topical imiquimod. Sample: PBMCs, taken from a glioma patient whose treatment included an IDH1 peptide vaccine. Receptors were obtained from a man younger than 40 with glioma.

The V call is TRBV4-1, the J call TRBJ2-2; D may be TRBD2 (6 bases). Germline V gene sequence: CDR1 MGHRA, CDR2 YSYEKL. This CDR3 contains 16 residues. Trimming removed 7 bases at V and 6 bases at J, with 21 bases between. The CDR3: CASTPQTAAGSGELFF. The DNA for the CDR3 is TGCGCCAGCACCCCCCAGACAGCGGCGGGGTCCGGGGAGCTGTTTTTT.

This chain uses TRBV5-1 with TRBJ1-5, with 8 bases that match TRBD1. Germline CDR1 reads SGHRS; CDR2 reads YFSETQ. The CDR3 has 15 amino acids. With 0 bases clipped from V and 9 bases from J, the junction kept 8 bases outside the gene matches. The CDR3 DNA follows: TGCGCCAGCAGCTTGGTTCAGGGGGCTATCCGGCCCCAGCATTTT. It codes for CASSLVQGAIRPQHF.

The rearrangement uses TRBV4-1 and TRBJ2-7; 7 bases match TRBD1. The CDR3 contains 15 residues. Germline CDR1 is MGHRA and CDR2 is YSYEKL. With 4 bases clipped from V and 3 bases from J, the junction kept 9 bases outside the gene matches. CDR3 residues: CASSRVRDRDYEQYF. CDR3 DNA sequence: TGCGCCAGCAGCCGAGTTAGAGACAGGGACTACGAGCAGTACTTC.

V usage is TRBV7-2 and J usage is TRBJ2-1; 10 bases line up with TRBD1. The ends lost 3 bases at V and 2 bases at J; junction bases unmatched: 1. The CDR3 is made up of 15 amino acids. CDR1 is SGHTA, CDR2 FQGNSA, per germline. The CDR3 DNA sequence: TGTGCCAGCAGCTTCGGACAGGGGGCCTACAATGAGCAGTTCTTC. It yields the protein CASSFGQGAYNEQFF. The whole variable domain, filled in from reference TRBV7-2 and TRBJ2-1, reads GAGVSQSPSNKVTEKGKDVELRCDPISGHTALYWYRQSLGQGLEFLIYFQGNSAPDKSGLPSDRFSAERTGGSVSTLTIQRTQQEDSAVYLCASSFGQGAYNEQFFGPGTRLTVL.

The chain recombines TRBV6-5 with TRBJ1-2; D remains unclear. With 2 bases removed from V and 1 base from J, the gap between germline ends came to 5 bases. Germline V gives CDR1 MNHEY, CDR2 SVGAGI. This CDR3 comprises 13 residues. CDR3 loop: CASSYAINYGYTF. The CDR3 DNA sequence: TGTGCCAGCAGTTACGCGATTAACTATGGCTACACCTTC.

This chain uses TRBV7-9 with TRBJ1-2, with TRBD1 identical over 10 bases. This CDR3 is built from 14 residues. The germline gives CDR1 SEHNR, CDR2 FQNEAQ (reference sequence). With V trimmed by 5 bases and J by 3 bases, 3 bases remained unmatched. The CDR3 nucleotides are TGTGCCAGCAGCCCAGGGACAGGGGACTATGGCTACACCTTC. Translated, it gives CASSPGTGDYGYTF. Using reference TRBV7-9 and TRBJ1-2 for the parts outside the CDR3, the full variable domain is DTGVSQNPRHKITKRGQNVTFRCDPISEHNRLYWYRQTLGQGPEFLTYFQNEAQLEKSRLLSDRFSAERPKGSFSTLEIQRTEQGDSAMYLCASSPGTGDYGYTFGSGTRLTVV.

The CDR3 protein is CASSEMPTSGNTIYF. In nucleotides, the CDR3 is TGTGCCAGCAGTGAAATGCCTACCTCTGGAAACACCATATATTTT. The gene calls are TRBV6-1 and TRBJ1-3; unclear D gene. The V end lost 2 bases, the J end lost 0 bases, and 8 bases lay between the germline ends. Germline-derived CDR1 and CDR2 are MNHNS and SASEGT. The CDR3 loop spans 15 amino acids.

The V gene is TRBV7-2, the J gene TRBJ2-5, with TRBD2 matching 11 bases. Germline-derived CDR1 and CDR2 are SGHTA and FQGNSA. This CDR3 has 16 residues. Unmatched junction bases numbered 6, after V lost 1 base and J lost 5 bases. The CDR3 DNA reads TGTGCCAGCAGCTTAGAGATAGCGGGAGGGAGGGAGACCCAGTACTTC. As protein: CASSLEIAGGRETQYF.

The chain couples TRBV7-2 to TRBJ2-5, with D perhaps TRBD2 (7 bases). Germline CDR1 SGHTA, CDR2 FQGNSA. Trimming removed 5 bases at V and 2 bases at J, with 24 bases between. This CDR3 spans 18 amino acids. CDR3 DNA: TGTGCCAGCAGCCAGGGGCCCGGTATTGGCGGGAGTCAAGAGACCCAGTACTTC. Protein product: CASSQGPGIGGSQETQYF.

This chain links TRBV20-1 with TRBJ2-3; D unresolved. The CDR3 runs to 11 residues. The V gene lost 3 bases and the J gene lost 1 base, with 2 bases spanning the gap. CDR1 and CDR2 from the germline V gene are DFQATT and SNEGSKA (reference sequence). CDR3 amino acids: CSASGTDTQYF. In nucleotides, the CDR3 is TGCAGTGCTAGCGGCACAGATACGCAGTATTTT.

The rearrangement joins TRBV7-8 to TRBJ2-3; 7 nucleotides line up with TRBD1. Germline-derived CDR1 and CDR2 are SGHVS and FQNEAQ. The V segment lost 1 base and the J segment 1 base; nucleotides outside the gene matches: 11. The CDR3 has 18 residues. CDR3 loop: CASSLVVFRGHRTDTQYF. For the CDR3, the DNA is TGTGCCAGCAGCTTAGTGGTTTTTAGGGGGCATCGCACAGATACGCAGTATTTT.

The V and J genes are TRBV7-8 and TRBJ1-4, with 8 bases aligning to TRBD1. V dropped 5 bases and J dropped 10; count of bases not matched to a gene: 9. The length of the CDR3 is 14 residues. CDR1 SGHVS and CDR2 FQNEAQ come from the germline V gene. CDR3 DNA: TGTGCCAGCAGCCCGGACAGGGTGGTAGGAAAACTGTTTTTT. Its protein product is CASSPDRVVGKLFF.

The chain is built from TRBV21-1 and TRBJ2-7. TRBV21-1 is annotated as a pseudogene. This CDR3 is built from 15 residues. CDR3 sequence: CASSKSQDGSYEQYF. As DNA, the CDR3 is TGTGCCAGCAGCAAAAGCCAGGACGGTTCCTACGAGCAGTACTTC.

CDR3 nucleotide sequence: TGTGCCAGCAGTATGTACAGGGTTGGAACAGATACGCAGTATTTT. It translates to CASSMYRVGTDTQYF. The J gene is TRBJ2-3, the V gene TRBV6-5; D perhaps matches TRBD1 (6 bases). CDR3 length: 15 residues. Trimming removed 5 bases at V and 3 bases at J, with 15 bases between. Germline V gene sequence: CDR1 MNHEY, CDR2 SVGAGI.

This clone is medium-sized (0.01 to 0.1%) by share. The rearrangement links TRBV27 to TRBJ1-1; D gene uncertain. CDR1 MNHEY and CDR2 SMNVEV come from the germline V gene (reference sequence). The CDR3 contains 13 residues. V lost 9 bases and J lost 4, with 15 bases in between. This chain's CDR3 is CASGLDKATEAFF. CDR3 sequence (DNA): TGTGCCAGTGGCCTCGACAAGGCCACTGAAGCTTTCTTT.

The chain joins TRBV7-6 to TRBJ2-3, with TRBD2 matching over 8 bases. This CDR3 has 16 amino acids. CDR1 and CDR2 (germline): SGHVS, FNYEAQ. V was pared by 3 bases and J by 2 bases, with 7 bases of the junction left unmatched. CDR3 in amino acids: CASSLGLAGLTDTQYF. CDR3 in DNA: TGTGCCAGCAGCTTGGGGCTAGCGGGTCTCACAGATACGCAGTATTTT.

The rearrangement joins TRBV7-3 to TRBJ1-1; D might be TRBD1 (6 bases). V lost 2 bases and J lost 5, with 15 bases in between. The germline gives CDR1 SGHTA, CDR2 FQGTGA. The CDR3 length is 15 residues. This chain's CDR3 is CASSLGGLGATEAFF. DNA for the CDR3: TGTGCCAGCAGCTTAGGAGGTCTGGGGGCTACTGAAGCTTTCTTT.

The rearrangement joins TRBV5-4 to TRBJ2-1; D is unresolved. The CDR3 extends over 11 amino acids. Germline loops: CDR1 SGHNT, CDR2 YYREEE (reference sequence). The V gene lost 4 bases and the J gene lost 7 bases, with 6 bases spanning the gap. The CDR3 sequence: CASSIRNEQFF. CDR3 in DNA: TGTGCCAGCAGCATTAGAAATGAGCAGTTCTTC.

This clone came up a few times. This sample also contains other DNA sequences that code for the same CDR3. The V gene is TRBV28, the J gene TRBJ2-7; 8 bases line up with TRBD1. This CDR3 has 14 residues. CDR1 is MDHEN, CDR2 SYDVKM, per germline. V shed 5 bases and J 3 bases; nucleotides not matched to a gene: 6. The CDR3 here is CASSPRTGSYEQYF. CDR3 DNA sequence: TGTGCCAGCAGTCCGCGGACAGGGAGCTACGAGCAGTACTTC.

The V call is TRBV29-1, the J call TRBJ2-2; D is possibly TRBD1 (5 bases). The CDR3 runs 13 residues. CDR1 and CDR2 from the germline V gene are SQVTM and ANQGSEA. The V and J ends lost 4 bases and 3 bases respectively, with 9 bases between them. CDR3: CSVVGRYTGELFF. The CDR3 DNA reads as TGCAGCGTTGTGGGGCGATACACCGGGGAGCTGTTTTTT.

This sequence joins TRBV6-5 and TRBJ1-2; the D is unclear. CDR3 size: 14 residues. The germline gives CDR1 MNHEY, CDR2 SVGAGI. Trimming removed 6 bases at V and 4 bases at J, with 15 bases between. Here the CDR3 DNA reads TGTGCCAGCAGACCCGTGGACGGAAGCTATGGCTACACCTTC. Translating it yields CASRPVDGSYGYTF.

The chain carries TRBV10-3 and TRBJ1-3, with D perhaps matching TRBD1 (5 bases). CDR1 and CDR2 (germline): ENHRY, SYGVKD. The CDR3 runs 14 residues. The CDR3 here is CAMQGSSSGNTIYF. CDR3 coding DNA: TGTGCTATGCAGGGCTCGAGCTCTGGAAACACCATATATTTT.

The chain uses TRBV5-1 and TRBJ2-1; D is possibly TRBD1 (5 bases). The CDR3 extends over 14 amino acids. Germline lookup yields CDR1 SGHRS and CDR2 YFSETQ. Trimming took 3 bases from V and 7 from J, leaving 14 bases between them. The CDR3, as DNA: TGCGCCAGCAGCTATAGGCAGGGTAGAAATGAGCAGTTCTTC. Amino acids: CASSYRQGRNEQFF.

The chain is built from TRBV6-6 and TRBJ2-5, with 14 positions matching TRBD2. V shed 6 bases, J shed 6 bases, and the junction held 6 bases outside the gene matches. This CDR3 has 15 amino acids. Per germline, CDR1 MNHNY and CDR2 SVGAGI (reference sequence). DNA of the CDR3: TGTGCCAGCAGCCCAGGGACTAGCGGGGGTAAGACCCAGTACTTC. This codes for CASSPGTSGGKTQYF.

This clone was observed a few times. This chain connects TRBV30 to TRBJ1-1; tentative D call: TRBD1 (5 bases). CDR1 is GTSNPN, CDR2 SVGIG, per germline (reference sequence). V was clipped by 5 bases and J by 3 bases, with 13 bases between them. This CDR3 is built from 13 residues. The CDR3 spells CAWETVGDTEAFF. The CDR3 DNA sequence: TGTGCCTGGGAGACCGTGGGGGACACTGAAGCTTTCTTT. Based on the CDR3 plus reference TRBV30 and TRBJ1-1, the full variable domain is SQTIHQWPATLVQPVGSPLSLECTVEGTSNPNLYWYRQAAGRGLQLLFYSVGIGQISSEVPQNLSASRPQDRQFILSSKKLLLSDSGFYLCAWETVGDTEAFFGQGTRLTVV.

This chain joins TRBV5-6 and TRBJ2-3; weak D call: TRBD2 (5 bases). The CDR3 extends over 15 amino acids. CDR1 is SGHDT, CDR2 YYEEEE, per germline. V lost 0 bases and J lost 0, with 8 bases in between. The CDR3 region is CASSLVGGSTDTQYF. The CDR3 bases are TGTGCCAGCAGCTTGGTCGGAGGTAGCACAGATACGCAGTATTTT.

This rearrangement joins TRBV7-8 to TRBJ1-1; D unresolved. CDR1 and CDR2 from the germline V gene are SGHVS and FQNEAQ. The CDR3 is 15 amino acids. With 5 bases removed from V and 0 bases from J, the gap between germline ends came to 13 bases. CDR3 in DNA: TGTGCCAGCAGCCGCAATCAAGTCATGAACACTGAAGCTTTCTTT. Protein sequence: CASSRNQVMNTEAFF.